The clone carrying this TCR beta chain came up a few times. What it binds is not known. Primers: 60 Vbeta forward and 13 Jbeta reverse. The repertoire was sequenced with immunoSEQ multiplex PCR; TCRdb's copy has only in-frame clones and lacks some. The top ten clones hold roughly 2.1% of a sample with tens of thousands of clones, under 9% of them seen once. The source of the sample is a study of cytomegalovirus exposure and HLA in healthy donors. Study summary: Of over 350 genotyped donors, about 80% grouped in the Caucasian-associated ancestry cluster. The study, taken as a whole, reports: TCR beta V- and J-gene trimming was later associated with a missense DCLRE1C variant.

The CDR3 runs 13 residues. Germline V gene lookup returns CDR1 SGHTA and CDR2 FQGTGA. The junction had 3 bases not matched to a gene; V was cut back by 5 bases and J by 3 bases. Healthy people donating bone marrow made up the donors. The clonotype comes from a man in his forties or fifties in good health and CMV-seronegative. The V and J genes are TRBV7-3 and TRBJ1-1; 7 nucleotides agree with TRBD1. Material for sequencing was PBMCs. CDR3 in amino acids: CASSPDRDTEAFF. CDR3 sequence (DNA): TGTGCCAGCAGCCCCGACAGGGACACTGAAGCTTTCTTT.